This T cell receptor (beta chain) was observed in a study of blood T cell repertoires in COVID-19. Study-level background: Recovered status applied to Cohort 3 donors who had two consecutive negative PCRs. It also applied to those with clearance or with symptom resolution. The cDNA or gDNA used as material had been derived from T cells, B-cell-depleted T cells, or PBMCs.

Only in-frame clones appear in the TCRdb table, and some are missing; sequencing was by immunoSEQ multiplex PCR. The repertoire consists of about 360,000 clones, with approximately 87% occurring once and the leading ten covering approximately 1.9%. The CDR3 covers 15 residues. The ends were cut back, 0 bases at V and 4 bases at J, with 12 bases in the middle. In germline, CDR1 is MNHEY, CDR2 SVGAGI. The TCR was taken from a man between 35 and 55 years old in a cohort exposed to, infected with or recovered from COVID-19 (not recorded which). V is TRBV6-5 and J is TRBJ1-2; D may be TRBD1 (6 bases). The sequenced sample was PBMCs or T cells enriched from blood (not recorded which). The CDR3 coding sequence is TGTGCCAGCAGTTACTCCTCCAGGGGTTCCTATGGCTACACCTTC. Translation gives CASSYSSRGSYGYTF.